The 4 T cell receptor beta chains given below trace back to one sample, sequenced in a study of control samples from healthy donors and cancer patients. Profiled with immunoSEQ multiplex PCR; TCRdb holds only in-frame clones, not every one. Of about 79,000 clones in the sample, approximately 93% were seen once. Sample: PBMCs. The source is a middle-aged woman with lung cancer.

The CDR3 sequence: CASSMRNSGNTIYF. The DNA for the CDR3 is TGTGCCAGTAGTATGAGGAACTCTGGAAACACCATATATTTT. The chain is built from TRBV19 and TRBJ1-3; D remains unclear. Germline CDR1 LNHDA, CDR2 SQIVND (reference sequence). V lost 3 bases to trimming and J lost 0 bases, with 6 bases between them. This CDR3 comprises 14 residues. Full variable domain (missing parts from reference TRBV19 and TRBJ1-3): DGGITQSPKYLFRKEGQNVTLSCEQNLNHDAMYWYRQDPGQGLRLIYYSQIVNDFQKGDIAEGYSVSREKKESFPLTVTSAQKNPTAFYLCASSMRNSGNTIYFGEGSWLTVV.

There are a few counts of this clone. For the CDR3, the DNA is TGTGCCAGCAGTGATGGACAGAACTCCAATCAGCCCCAGCATTTT. Translation gives CASSDGQNSNQPQHF. The rearrangement links TRBV2 to TRBJ1-5; tentatively, D is TRBD1 (6 bases). Germline CDR1 reads SNHLY; CDR2 reads FYNNEI. This CDR3 spans 15 amino acids. Between the trimmed V and J ends, which lost 3 bases and 3 bases, there was a span of 12 bases.

The chain couples TRBV9 to TRBJ2-1, with 8 bases that match TRBD2. The germline gives CDR1 SGDLS, CDR2 YYNGEE. The CDR3 is 16 amino acids. V dropped 4 bases and J dropped 0; count of bases not matched to a gene: 6. CDR3 DNA sequence: TGTGCCAGCAGCCCGGGGGGGGCCTCCTCCTACAATGAGCAGTTCTTC. Protein sequence: CASSPGGASSYNEQFF. The full variable domain, its missing parts supplied by reference TRBV9 and TRBJ2-1, is DSGVTQTPKHLITATGQRVTLRCSPRSGDLSVYWYQQSLDQGLQFLIQYYNGEERAKGNILERFSAQQFPDLHSELNLSSLELGDSALYFCASSPGGASSYNEQFFGPGTRLTVL.

V usage is TRBV15 and J usage is TRBJ2-2; D gene ambiguous. The V end was cut by 1 base, the J end by 3 bases, with 9 bases between. The CDR3 extends over 15 amino acids. Germline lookup yields CDR1 LNHNV and CDR2 YYDKDF (reference sequence). For the CDR3, the DNA is TGTGCCACCAGCAGAGCCACGAGGTACACCGGGGAGCTGTTTTTT. Translating gives CATSRATRYTGELFF.